This TCR beta chain derives from a study of T-cell memory formation after mild COVID-19. Study-wide points: From day 15 to 85, contracting clones were balanced between CD4 and CD8, whereas later expanders leaned toward CD4+.

TCRdb itself ran the 5' RACE reads through MiXCR, one entry per CDR3 protein. In the table there are some 120,000 distinct CDR3 sequences, approximately 17% of which are singletons. This clonotype was picked up a small number of times. Its antigen is not known. The trim removed 0 bases at V and 2 bases at J, leaving 7 bases unmatched. This CDR3 is 17 amino acids long. CDR1 LGHNA and CDR2 YSLEER come from the germline V gene. The V gene is TRBV4-3, the J gene TRBJ2-5; 9 bases map to TRBD2. The sequencing input was PBMCs or a T cell subset sorted from them (not recorded which). The sequence came from a man in his late teens or twenties who had mild COVID-19 (a few samples of this study predate the infection). Cell type and time point are not known. The DNA of the CDR3 is TGCGCCAGCAGCCAAGATGTTTTGACTAGCGGACAAGAGACCCAGTACTTC. As protein: CASSQDVLTSGQETQYF.